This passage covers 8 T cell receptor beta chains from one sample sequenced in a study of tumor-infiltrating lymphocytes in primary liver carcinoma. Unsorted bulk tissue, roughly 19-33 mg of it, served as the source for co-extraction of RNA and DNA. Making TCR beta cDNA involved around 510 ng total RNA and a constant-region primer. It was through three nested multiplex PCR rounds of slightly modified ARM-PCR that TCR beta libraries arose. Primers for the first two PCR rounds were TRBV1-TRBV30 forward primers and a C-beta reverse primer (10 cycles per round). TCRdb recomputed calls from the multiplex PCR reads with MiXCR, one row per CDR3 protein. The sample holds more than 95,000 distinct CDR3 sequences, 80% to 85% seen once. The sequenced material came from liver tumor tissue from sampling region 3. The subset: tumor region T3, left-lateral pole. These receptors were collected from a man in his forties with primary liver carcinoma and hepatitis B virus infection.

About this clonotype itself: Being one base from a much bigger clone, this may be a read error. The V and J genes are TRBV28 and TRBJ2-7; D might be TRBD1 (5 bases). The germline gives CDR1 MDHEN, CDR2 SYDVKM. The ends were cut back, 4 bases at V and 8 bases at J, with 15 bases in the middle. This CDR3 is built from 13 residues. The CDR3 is CASSSGARYKQYF. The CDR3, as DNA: TGTGCCAGCAGTTCTGGGGCGAGGTACAAGCAGTACTTC.

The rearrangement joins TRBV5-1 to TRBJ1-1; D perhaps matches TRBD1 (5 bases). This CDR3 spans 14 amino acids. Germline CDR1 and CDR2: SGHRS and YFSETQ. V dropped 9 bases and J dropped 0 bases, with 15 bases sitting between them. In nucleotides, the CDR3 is TGCGCCAATAGCTTTACAGGTATGAACACTGAAGCTTTCTTT. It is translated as CANSFTGMNTEAFF.

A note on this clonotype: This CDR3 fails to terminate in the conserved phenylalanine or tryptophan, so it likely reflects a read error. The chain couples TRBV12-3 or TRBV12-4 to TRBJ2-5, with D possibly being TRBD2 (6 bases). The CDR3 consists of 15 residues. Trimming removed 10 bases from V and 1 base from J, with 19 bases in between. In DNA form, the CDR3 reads TGTGCCAACAGGCCACTAGCAGGGAGCCAAGAGACCCAGTACTTA. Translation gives CANRPLAGSQETQYL.

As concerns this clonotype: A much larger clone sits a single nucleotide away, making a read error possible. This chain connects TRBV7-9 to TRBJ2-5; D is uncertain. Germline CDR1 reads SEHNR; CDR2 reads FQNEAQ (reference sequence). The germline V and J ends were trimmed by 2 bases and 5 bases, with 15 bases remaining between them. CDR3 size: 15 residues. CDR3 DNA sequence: TGTGCCAGCAGCTTATCCCATGGGCTATCGGAGACCCAGTACTTC. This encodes CASSLSHGLSETQYF.

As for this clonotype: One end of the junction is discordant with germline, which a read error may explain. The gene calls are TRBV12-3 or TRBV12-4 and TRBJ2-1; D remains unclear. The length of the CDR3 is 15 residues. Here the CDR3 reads CASSFAETSYNEQFF. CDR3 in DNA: TGTGCTAGCAGTTTCGCGGAAACCTCCTACAATGAGCAGTTCTTC.

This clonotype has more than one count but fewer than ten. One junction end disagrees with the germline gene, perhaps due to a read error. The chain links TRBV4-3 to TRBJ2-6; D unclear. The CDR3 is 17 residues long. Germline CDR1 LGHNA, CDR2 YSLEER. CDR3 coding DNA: TGCGCCAGCAGCCAAGATGGGTTCCGCTCTGGGGTCAACATCCTGACTTTC. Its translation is CASSQDGFRSGVNILTF.

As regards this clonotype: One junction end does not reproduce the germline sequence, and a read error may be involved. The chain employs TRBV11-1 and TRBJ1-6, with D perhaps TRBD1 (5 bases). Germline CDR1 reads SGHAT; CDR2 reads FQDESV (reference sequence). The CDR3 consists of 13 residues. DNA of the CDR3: TGTGCCAGCAGCCGGACATTGGTTCCACCCCCCCACTTT. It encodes CASSRTLVPPPHF.

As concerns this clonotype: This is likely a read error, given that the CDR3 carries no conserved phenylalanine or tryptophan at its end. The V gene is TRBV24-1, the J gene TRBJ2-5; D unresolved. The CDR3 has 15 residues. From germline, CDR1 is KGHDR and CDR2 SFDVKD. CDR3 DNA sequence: TGTGCCACCAGTGATTGGAAGGGCAGGCAAGAGACTCAGTACTTA. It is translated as CATSDWKGRQETQYL.